A single sample is the source of the 5 T cell receptor beta chains below, sequenced in a study of blood T cell repertoires in COVID-19. TCRdb's copy holds only in-frame clones and misses some; the assay was immunoSEQ multiplex PCR. Of tens of thousands of clones in the sample, 80% to 90% were seen once. The specimen sequenced was peripheral blood. The receptor source for this set is a man older than 75 with acute or convalescent COVID-19.

The J gene is TRBJ2-5, the V gene TRBV6-1, with D uncertain. In germline, CDR1 is MNHNS, CDR2 SASEGT. Trimming pared 1 base from V and 2 bases from J, leaving 11 bases between. The CDR3 is 15 amino acids. CDR3 sequence reads: CASSEGPVGQETQYF. The CDR3 DNA is TGTGCCAGCAGTGAAGGTCCGGTCGGGCAAGAGACCCAGTACTTC.

The chain recombines TRBV19 with TRBJ1-2, with TRBD1 matching 7 bases. Germline CDR1 LNHDA, CDR2 SQIVND (reference sequence). The CDR3 runs 13 residues. V lost 3 bases and J lost 7; bases outside the gene matches: 5. This CDR3 reads CASSIRGQTGYTF. DNA of the CDR3: TGTGCCAGTAGTATCCGGGGACAGACTGGCTACACCTTC. Based on the CDR3 plus reference TRBV19 and TRBJ1-2, the full variable domain is DGGITQSPKYLFRKEGQNVTLSCEQNLNHDAMYWYRQDPGQGLRLIYYSQIVNDFQKGDIAEGYSVSREKKESFPLTVTSAQKNPTAFYLCASSIRGQTGYTFGSGTRLTVV.

The rearrangement joins TRBV3-1 (or the pseudogene TRBV3-2) to TRBJ1-5, with 8 bases aligning to TRBD1. CDR3 length: 14 amino acids. The trim removed 1 base at V and 6 bases at J, leaving 2 bases unmatched. Germline CDR1 is LGHDT and CDR2 is YNNKEL (reference sequence). In nucleotides, the CDR3 is TGTGCCAGCAGCCAAGGACAGGGGCGTCAGCCCCAGCATTTT. This sequence encodes CASSQGQGRQPQHF.

The chain uses TRBV4-2 and TRBJ2-7, with D perhaps matching TRBD1 (5 bases). The ends were cut back, 0 bases at V and 4 bases at J, with 16 bases in the middle. Germline V CDR1 and CDR2: LGHNA, YNFKEQ. The CDR3 covers 16 residues. The DNA of the CDR3 is TGTGCCAGCAGCCAAGAGGGTTCCCAAACAGGATACGAGCAGTACTTC. Its protein product is CASSQEGSQTGYEQYF.

V is TRBV27 and J is TRBJ2-6, with 7 bases aligning to TRBD1. V was clipped by 5 bases and J by 2 bases; unmatched bases: 6. From germline, CDR1 is MNHEY and CDR2 SMNVEV (reference sequence). This CDR3 has 16 residues. As DNA, the CDR3 is TGTGCCAGCAGTCCCCTCGACAGGGCTGGGGCCAACGTCCTGACTTTC. It codes for CASSPLDRAGANVLTF. Looking up the rest from reference TRBV27 and TRBJ2-6 gives the full variable domain: EAQVTQNPRYLITVTGKKLTVTCSQNMNHEYMSWYRQDPGLGLRQIYYSMNVEVTDKGDVPEGYKVSRKEKRNFPLILESPSPNQTSLYFCASSPLDRAGANVLTFGAGSRLTVL.